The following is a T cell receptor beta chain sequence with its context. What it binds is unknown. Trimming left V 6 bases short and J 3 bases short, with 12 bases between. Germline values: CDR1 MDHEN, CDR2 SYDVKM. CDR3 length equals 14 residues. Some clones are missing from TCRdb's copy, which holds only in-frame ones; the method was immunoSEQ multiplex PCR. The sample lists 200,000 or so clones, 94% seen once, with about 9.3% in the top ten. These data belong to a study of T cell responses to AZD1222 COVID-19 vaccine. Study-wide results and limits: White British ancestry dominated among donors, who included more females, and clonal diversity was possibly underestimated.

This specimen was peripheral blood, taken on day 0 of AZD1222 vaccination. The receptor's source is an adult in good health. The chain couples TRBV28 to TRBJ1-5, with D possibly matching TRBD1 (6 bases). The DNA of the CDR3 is TGTGCCAGCAGGTACGGACAGTCCAATCAGCCCCAGCATTTT. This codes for CASRYGQSNQPQHF.